The T cell receptor beta chain under discussion was sequenced for a study of blood T cell repertoires in COVID-19. Looking at the study overall: Sites across the United States, Italy and Spain contributed samples from acute and convalescent COVID-19.

TCRdb's table, derived via immunoSEQ multiplex PCR, lists solely in-frame clones and lacks some. The sample includes 90,000 to 100,000 clones, roughly 90% of them seen just once. Germline CDR1 is SGHTA and CDR2 is FQGNSA. CDR3 length: 14 residues. The V and J ends lost 5 bases and 2 bases respectively, with 12 bases between them. The sequencing input was peripheral blood. V is TRBV7-2 and J is TRBJ2-5; D uncertain. The receptor was isolated from a man in his 60s with COVID-19, enrolled during active disease. CDR3 in amino acids: CASSPTAEQETQYF. Here the CDR3 DNA reads TGTGCCAGCAGCCCTACGGCGGAGCAAGAGACCCAGTACTTC. The complete variable domain, with remaining parts taken from reference TRBV7-2 and TRBJ2-5, reads GAGVSQSPSNKVTEKGKDVELRCDPISGHTALYWYRQSLGQGLEFLIYFQGNSAPDKSGLPSDRFSAERTGGSVSTLTIQRTQQEDSAVYLCASSPTAEQETQYFGPGTRLLVL.